A selection of T cell receptor beta chains follows, all from one sample in a study of blood T cell repertoires in COVID-19. Data came from immunoSEQ multiplex PCR; TCRdb stores just in-frame clones and leaves some out. The table has about 310,000 clones, around 87% seen once. Sequencing was done on a sample of peripheral blood. The source is a man between 65 and 85 years old with acute or convalescent COVID-19. CDR3s include the opening cysteine and the closing phenylalanine or tryptophan. The order of the fields is V gene, clone size, D gene, J gene, CDR3 protein, CDR3 DNA. The D gene is left open where the match is weak. The size field is filled for only some rows; it gives once, few, many or a size class.

v_gene: TRBV24-1; abundance: -; d_gene: -; j_gene: TRBJ2-7; CDR3aa: CATSDAGTTYEQYF; CDR3nt: TGTGCCACCAGTGACGCCGGGACAACCTACGAGCAGTACTTC
v_gene: TRBV5-1; abundance: -; d_gene: -; j_gene: TRBJ2-5; CDR3aa: CASSSTYASLEKTQYF; CDR3nt: TGCGCCAGCAGCTCCACATACGCTAGTCTAGAGAAGACCCAGTACTTC
v_gene: TRBV19; abundance: -; d_gene: TRBD2; j_gene: TRBJ2-7; CDR3aa: CASSEGRGAYEQYF; CDR3nt: TGTGCCAGTAGTGAGGGACGGGGGGCCTACGAGCAGTACTTC
v_gene: TRBV10-2; abundance: -; d_gene: -; j_gene: TRBJ2-5; CDR3aa: CASSESTPMTQYF; CDR3nt: TGCGCCAGCAGTGAGTCTACTCCCATGACCCAGTACTTC
v_gene: TRBV9; abundance: -; d_gene: TRBD2; j_gene: TRBJ2-1; CDR3aa: CASSVAGTSGIEQFF; CDR3nt: TGTGCCAGCAGCGTAGCCGGGACTAGCGGGATTGAGCAGTTCTTC
v_gene: TRBV7-9; abundance: -; d_gene: TRBD1; j_gene: TRBJ2-5; CDR3aa: CASSLGGRDRGETQYF; CDR3nt: TGTGCCAGCAGCTTAGGTGGCCGGGACAGGGGAGAGACCCAGTACTTC
v_gene: TRBV11-2; abundance: -; d_gene: TRBD1; j_gene: TRBJ2-7; CDR3aa: CASGPGQTFSYEQYF; CDR3nt: TGTGCCAGCGGACCGGGACAGACATTTTCCTACGAGCAGTACTTC
v_gene: TRBV29-1; abundance: -; d_gene: TRBD2; j_gene: TRBJ2-2; CDR3aa: CSAGLAGVSGGELFF; CDR3nt: TGCAGCGCCGGACTAGCGGGAGTTTCTGGAGGGGAGCTGTTTTTT
v_gene: TRBV9; abundance: -; d_gene: TRBD2; j_gene: TRBJ2-1; CDR3aa: CASSPPGLAGGAKFF; CDR3nt: TGTGCCAGCAGCCCCCCCGGACTAGCGGGGGGGGCGAAGTTCTTC
v_gene: TRBV15; abundance: -; d_gene: -; j_gene: TRBJ1-3; CDR3aa: CATSRDRAPLSGNTIYF; CDR3nt: TGTGCCACCAGCAGAGACAGGGCGCCACTCTCTGGAAACACCATATATTTT
v_gene: TRBV18; abundance: few; d_gene: -; j_gene: TRBJ1-6; CDR3aa: CASSPSRSSPLHF; CDR3nt: TGTGCCAGCTCACCCTCACGGTCTTCACCCCTCCACTTT
v_gene: TRBV11-2; abundance: few; d_gene: -; j_gene: TRBJ2-1; CDR3aa: CASSFSQSRVYNEQFF; CDR3nt: TGTGCCAGCAGCTTTTCACAGTCTCGCGTTTACAATGAGCAGTTCTTC
v_gene: TRBV18; abundance: -; d_gene: -; j_gene: TRBJ2-6; CDR3aa: CASSMETGANVLTF; CDR3nt: TGTGCCAGCTCAATGGAGACTGGGGCCAACGTCCTGACTTTC
v_gene: TRBV7-2; abundance: -; d_gene: TRBD1; j_gene: TRBJ2-7; CDR3aa: CASRSDRDDYEQYF; CDR3nt: TGTGCCAGCAGAAGCGACAGGGACGACTACGAGCAGTACTTC
v_gene: TRBV6-2/TRBV6-3; abundance: -; d_gene: -; j_gene: TRBJ2-1; CDR3aa: CASSAMDNEQFF; CDR3nt: TGTGCCAGCAGTGCGATGGACAATGAGCAGTTCTTC
v_gene: TRBV5-4; abundance: -; d_gene: TRBD1; j_gene: TRBJ2-7; CDR3aa: CASSPGTGTYEQYF; CDR3nt: TGTGCCAGCAGCCCCGGGACAGGGACCTACGAGCAGTACTTC
v_gene: TRBV6-6; abundance: -; d_gene: -; j_gene: TRBJ2-6; CDR3aa: CASRRAGDSGANVLTF; CDR3nt: TGTGCCAGCAGACGTGCAGGGGACTCTGGGGCCAACGTCCTGACTTTC
v_gene: TRBV19; abundance: -; d_gene: TRBD2; j_gene: TRBJ2-5; CDR3aa: CASSITSGQETQYF; CDR3nt: TGTGCCAGTAGTATAACTAGCGGACAAGAGACCCAGTACTTC
v_gene: TRBV4-1; abundance: -; d_gene: TRBD1; j_gene: TRBJ1-2; CDR3aa: CASSQAETGGVSAGYTF; CDR3nt: TGCGCCAGCAGCCAGGCAGAGACAGGGGGCGTTTCAGCCGGCTACACCTTC
v_gene: TRBV28; abundance: -; d_gene: -; j_gene: TRBJ1-2; CDR3aa: CASKGGAPSYGYTF; CDR3nt: TGTGCCAGCAAAGGCGGGGCCCCTAGCTATGGCTACACCTTC
v_gene: TRBV5-4; abundance: once; d_gene: -; j_gene: TRBJ1-1; CDR3aa: CASSLATGTEAFF; CDR3nt: TGTGCCAGCAGCTTGGCCACCGGCACTGAAGCTTTCTTT
v_gene: TRBV2; abundance: -; d_gene: -; j_gene: TRBJ1-5; CDR3aa: CASSLGGAHQPQHF; CDR3nt: TGTGCCAGCAGTTTGGGGGGGGCCCATCAGCCCCAGCATTTT
v_gene: TRBV3-1/TRBV3-2; abundance: -; d_gene: -; j_gene: TRBJ2-7; CDR3aa: CASSQAGSSNEQYF; CDR3nt: TGTGCCAGCAGCCAAGCCGGGTCCTCTAACGAGCAGTACTTC